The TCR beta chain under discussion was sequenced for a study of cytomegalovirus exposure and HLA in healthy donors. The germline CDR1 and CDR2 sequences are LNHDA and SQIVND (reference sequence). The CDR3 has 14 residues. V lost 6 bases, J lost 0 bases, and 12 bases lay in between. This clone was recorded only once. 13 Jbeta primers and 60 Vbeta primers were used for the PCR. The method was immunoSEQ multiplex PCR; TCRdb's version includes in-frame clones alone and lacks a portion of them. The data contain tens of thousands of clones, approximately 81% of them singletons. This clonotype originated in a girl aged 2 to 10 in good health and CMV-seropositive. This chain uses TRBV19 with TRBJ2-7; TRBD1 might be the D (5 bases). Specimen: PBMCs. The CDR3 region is CASSWTFVSYEQYF. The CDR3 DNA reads TGTGCCAGTAGCTGGACATTTGTCTCCTACGAGCAGTACTTC. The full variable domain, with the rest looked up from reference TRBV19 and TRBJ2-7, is DGGITQSPKYLFRKEGQNVTLSCEQNLNHDAMYWYRQDPGQGLRLIYYSQIVNDFQKGDIAEGYSVSREKKESFPLTVTSAQKNPTAFYLCASSWTFVSYEQYFGPGTRLTVT.